This entry describes one TCR beta chain. The target of this receptor is not known. The germline V gene sets CDR1 to SGHRS and CDR2 to YFSETQ. The CDR3 holds 13 amino acids from the cysteine to the phenylalanine. No DNA sequence was recorded. The data are from a study of monozygotic twins with inflammatory bowel disease (dated by TCRdb to the late 2010s). Regarding the research as a whole: The complete study included some 28 monozygotic twin pairs: 19 IBD-discordant Danish pairs and nine German pairs, of which four were IBD-concordant and five were IBD-discordant. The search for disease-associated traits relied mainly on comparing, within discordant pairs, IBD patients with their genetically identical healthy co-twins. Each individual had, on average, about 151 000 unique TCRalpha sequences and 181 000 unique TCRbeta sequences available for analysis.

Points the paper makes about the study in general: Measured by the inverse Simpson index, TCRbeta repertoire diversity was lower in IBD patients than in their healthy co-twins. The results gave no support for a single strong signal or clonotype linked to IBD. Compared with healthy twins, IBD patients had fewer clonotypes in common with other individuals, a difference most pronounced in patients showing signs of disease activity. Different T cell subtypes could not be distinguished in the analysis. Differing immunosuppressive treatments among patients may have added background noise and inter-individual variability to the repertoires. Concordant and discordant twins showed no difference in repertoire similarity, possibly because of limited statistical power.

The library was built by means of 5' RACE. Each TCR library was prepared from about 3.5 ug of total RNA. For each sample, cDNA synthesis was carried out in eight separate reactions using SMARTScribe reverse transcriptase. During cDNA synthesis, template switching was used to introduce unique molecular identifiers that contained a 6-nucleotide sample barcode. Two nested PCRs of about 16 and 10 cycles amplified the TCRalpha and TCRbeta cDNA, and bead purification followed each PCR. Before amplification, cDNA was treated with uracil DNA-glycosylase and purified using the QIAquick PCR purification kit. The second PCR added Illumina TruSeq-compatible adapters along with sample-specific barcodes. Library quality and concentration were assessed using TapeStation and Qubit, and roughly 5 ng of each library was pooled. Pooled libraries were sequenced on an Illumina HiSeq2500 single-index Rapid Run with 2 x 100 bp reads and custom sequencing primers. In the source study's methods: MiGEC version 1.2.6 was used for UMI-based consensus assembly to correct PCR and sequencing errors. MiXCR version 2.1.1 was used for V(D)J alignment, clonotype assembly and CDR3 extraction. Gene usage, clonotype sharing and MAIT/NKT TCR abundance were normalised by analysing the top 1000, 10 000 and 20 000 clonotypes per sample. After downsampling to 27 000 UMIs, diversity was calculated as the inverse Simpson index using the vegan R package. Paired Mann-Whitney U tests were applied to discordant twin pairs, and Benjamini-Hochberg correction was used for multiple testing. Reads reprocessed by TCRdb are summarized as one entry per CDR3 protein sequence, and DNA is absent. These V and J calls rely on TCRdb rather than the paper's analysis. The table for this sample records approximately 300,000 distinct CDR3 sequences. 5.6% of the sample belongs to the ten largest clones.

From each donor, a roughly 2.5 ml peripheral blood sample was collected into PAXgene tubes and kept at -80 degrees C. Without T cell sorting, total RNA was isolated from whole blood using the PAXgene blood miRNA kit on an automated QIAcube. Deep TCRalpha and TCRbeta repertoire profiling with unique molecular barcoding was performed on peripheral blood of monozygotic twin pairs concordant or discordant for inflammatory bowel disease. For every twin pair, smoking habits were documented, and each individual was categorised as a current, former or never smoker. The rearrangement combines TRBV5-1 with TRBJ2-1. The TCR sequence derives from a human donor with ulcerative colitis or Crohn's disease, or a healthy co-twin of an affected twin (not recorded which). Sequencing was performed on blood. CDR3 reads: CASRIDSYNEQFF.